This T cell receptor (beta chain) was found in a study of blood T cell repertoires in COVID-19. About the study: COVID-19 samples from acute and convalescent phases originated in the United States, Italy and Spain. T cells, B-cell-depleted T cells, or PBMCs supplied cDNA or gDNA.

The germline V gene encodes CDR1 KGHDR and CDR2 SFDVKD. The V gene end was trimmed by 4 bases and the J gene end by 2 bases; junction bases not matched to a gene: 3. There are 15 residues in the CDR3. Methods used by the authors: Nucleated cell number was recorded as an estimate derived from reference gene primer amplification. Sequencing was performed with immunoSEQ multiplex PCR; in TCRdb, only in-frame clones are kept and a portion is missing. The V and J calls and clone size are taken from that table; D and trimming were inferred from the DNA. The data hold a few hundred thousand clones, with roughly 88% observed a single time.

This receptor was taken from a woman in her forties or fifties with acute or convalescent COVID-19. This chain joins TRBV24-1 and TRBJ2-7, with 11 bases matching TRBD1. The specimen was peripheral blood. The CDR3 is CATSDPGQGAYEQYF. In DNA form, the CDR3 reads TGTGCCACCAGTGACCCGGGACAGGGGGCCTACGAGCAGTACTTC.